The clone carrying this T cell receptor (beta chain) was observed many times. TCRbeta library preparation incorporated unique molecular identifiers. TCRdb re-derived calls from the PCR reads in MiXCR, one entry per CDR3 protein. Of about 640,000 distinct CDR3 sequences in the sample, approximately 15% were seen once. Germline CDR1 reads DFQATT; CDR2 reads SNEGSKA (reference sequence). J lost 9 bases, V lost 5 bases, and 3 bases had no gene match. The CDR3 extends over 10 amino acids. This entry comes from a study of T-cell reconstitution after alpha-beta-depleted transplantation in children. The chain carries TRBV20-1 and TRBJ1-1; the match to TRBD1 covers 7 bases. Sequencing used PBMCs from the stem cell graft donor, obtained from the stem cell graft. The receptor was derived from a human donor who donated a stem cell graft to a child with acute myeloid leukemia. The CDR3 coding sequence is TGCAGTGCTCTGGGACAGAAAGCTTTCTTT. Amino acids: CSALGQKAFF.